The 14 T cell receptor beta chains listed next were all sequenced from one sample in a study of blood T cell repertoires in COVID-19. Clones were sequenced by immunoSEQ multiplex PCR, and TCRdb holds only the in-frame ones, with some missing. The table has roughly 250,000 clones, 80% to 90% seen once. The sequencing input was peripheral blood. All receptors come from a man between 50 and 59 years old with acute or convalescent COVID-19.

The CDR3 reads CATSRQDRINTEAFF. The CDR3, as DNA: TGTGCCACCAGCAGGCAGGACAGGATTAACACTGAAGCTTTCTTT. The chain carries TRBV15 and TRBJ1-1; 7 bases fit TRBD1. CDR1 is LNHNV and CDR2 is YYDKDF in the germline V gene (reference sequence). The CDR3 is made up of 15 amino acids. J gave up 2 bases and V 3 bases, and 6 bases lay outside the gene matches.

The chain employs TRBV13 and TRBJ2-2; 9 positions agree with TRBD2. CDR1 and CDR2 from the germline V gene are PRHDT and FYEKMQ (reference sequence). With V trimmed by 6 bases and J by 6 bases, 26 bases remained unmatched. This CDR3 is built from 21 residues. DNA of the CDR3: TGTGCCAGCAGTAAACGGGTCTTTATAGGGCTAGCGGGAAATCTGGCCGGGGAGCTGTTTTTT. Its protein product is CASSKRVFIGLAGNLAGELFF.

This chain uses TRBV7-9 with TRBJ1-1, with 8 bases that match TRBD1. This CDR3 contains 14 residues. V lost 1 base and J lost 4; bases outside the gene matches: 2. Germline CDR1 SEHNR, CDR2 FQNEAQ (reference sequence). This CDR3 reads CASSLVTGATEAFF. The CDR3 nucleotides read TGTGCCAGCAGCTTAGTGACAGGGGCCACTGAAGCTTTCTTT.

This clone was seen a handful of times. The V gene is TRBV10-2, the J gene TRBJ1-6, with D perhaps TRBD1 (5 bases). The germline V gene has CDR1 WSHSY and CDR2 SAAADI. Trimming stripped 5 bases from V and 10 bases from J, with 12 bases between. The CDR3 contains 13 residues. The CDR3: CASSPGDSSPLHF. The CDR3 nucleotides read TGCGCCAGCAGTCCCGGGGACTCCTCACCCCTCCACTTT.

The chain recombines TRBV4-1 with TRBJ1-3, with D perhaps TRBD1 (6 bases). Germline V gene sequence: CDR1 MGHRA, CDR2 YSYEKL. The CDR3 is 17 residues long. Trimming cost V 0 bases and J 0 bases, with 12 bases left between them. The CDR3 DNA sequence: TGCGCCAGCAGCCAAGATCACTTAGGGGGCTCTGGAAACACCATATATTTT. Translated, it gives CASSQDHLGGSGNTIYF.

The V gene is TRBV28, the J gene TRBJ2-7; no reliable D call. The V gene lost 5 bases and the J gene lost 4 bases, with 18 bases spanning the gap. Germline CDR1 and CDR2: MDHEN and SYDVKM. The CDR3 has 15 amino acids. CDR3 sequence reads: CASSRPPQQLYEQYF. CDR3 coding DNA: TGTGCCAGCAGTCGACCCCCTCAACAACTATACGAGCAGTACTTC.

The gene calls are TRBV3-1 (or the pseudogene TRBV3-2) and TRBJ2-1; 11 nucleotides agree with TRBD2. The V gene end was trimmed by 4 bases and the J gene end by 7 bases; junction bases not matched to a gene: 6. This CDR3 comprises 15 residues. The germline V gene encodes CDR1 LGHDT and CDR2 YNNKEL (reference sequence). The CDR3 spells CASSPTSGSGNEQFF. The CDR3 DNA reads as TGTGCCAGCAGCCCAACTAGCGGGAGTGGGAATGAGCAGTTCTTC.

CDR3 amino acids: CASSVGEINYGYTF. The CDR3 region has the DNA TGTGCCAGCAGTGTCGGGGAAATTAACTATGGCTACACCTTC. The V call is TRBV2, the J call TRBJ1-2, with D hard to call. V lost 4 bases and J 1 base, leaving 10 bases between the germline ends. The V gene's germline CDR1 is SNHLY and CDR2 FYNNEI. This CDR3 has 14 amino acids.

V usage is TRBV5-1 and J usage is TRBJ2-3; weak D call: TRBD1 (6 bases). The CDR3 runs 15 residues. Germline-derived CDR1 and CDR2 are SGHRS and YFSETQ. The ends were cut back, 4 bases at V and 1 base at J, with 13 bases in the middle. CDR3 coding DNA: TGCGCCAGCAGCCTAACTTCAGGGGGCACAGATACGCAGTATTTT. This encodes CASSLTSGGTDTQYF. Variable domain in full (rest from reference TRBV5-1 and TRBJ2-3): KAGVTQTPRYLIKTRGQQVTLSCSPISGHRSVSWYQQTPGQGLQFLFEYFSETQRNKGNFPGRFSGRQFSNSRSEMNVSTLELGDSALYLCASSLTSGGTDTQYFGPGTRLTVL.

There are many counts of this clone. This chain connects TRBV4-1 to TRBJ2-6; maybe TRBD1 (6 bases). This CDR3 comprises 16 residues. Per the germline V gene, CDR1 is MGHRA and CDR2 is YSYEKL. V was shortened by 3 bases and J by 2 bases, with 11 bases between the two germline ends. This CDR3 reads CASSQGTSTGANVLTF. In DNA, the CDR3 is TGCGCCAGCAGCCAGGGGACATCTACTGGGGCCAACGTCCTGACTTTC.

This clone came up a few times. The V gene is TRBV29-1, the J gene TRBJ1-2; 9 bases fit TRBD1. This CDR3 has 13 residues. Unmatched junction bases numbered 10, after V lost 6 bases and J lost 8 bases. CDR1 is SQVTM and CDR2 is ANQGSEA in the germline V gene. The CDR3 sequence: CSVPGTGLSGYTF. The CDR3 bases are TGCAGCGTACCCGGGACAGGGCTAAGCGGCTACACCTTC.

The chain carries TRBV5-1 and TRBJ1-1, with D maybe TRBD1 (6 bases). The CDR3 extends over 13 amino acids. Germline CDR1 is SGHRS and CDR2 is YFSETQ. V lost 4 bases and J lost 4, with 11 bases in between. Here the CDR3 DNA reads TGCGCCAGCAGCCCAGGACAGCTCACTGAAGCTTTCTTT. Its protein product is CASSPGQLTEAFF.

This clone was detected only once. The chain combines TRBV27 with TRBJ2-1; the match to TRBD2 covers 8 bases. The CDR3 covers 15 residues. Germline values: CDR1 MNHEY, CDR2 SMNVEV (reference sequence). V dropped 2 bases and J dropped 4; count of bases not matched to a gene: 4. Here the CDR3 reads CASSLRVAGYNEQFF. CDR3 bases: TGTGCCAGCAGTTTAAGGGTAGCGGGGTACAATGAGCAGTTCTTC.

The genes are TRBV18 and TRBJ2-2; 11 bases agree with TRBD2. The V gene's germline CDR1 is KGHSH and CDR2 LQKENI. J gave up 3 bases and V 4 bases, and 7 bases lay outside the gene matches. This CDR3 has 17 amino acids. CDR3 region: CASSHAIAGGHTGELFF. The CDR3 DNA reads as TGTGCCAGCTCACATGCGATAGCGGGAGGGCACACCGGGGAGCTGTTTTTT.